The TCR beta chain under discussion was sequenced for a study of type 1 regulatory T cells. Study details: T-allo10 is an in vitro-generated, Tr1-enriched CD4 T cell product specific for alloantigen.

In TCRdb, the reads were re-called with MiXCR into one record per CDR3 protein. The sample consists of tens of thousands of distinct CDR3 sequences, less than 25% of them appearing once. As to this clonotype: Its antigen is still unknown.

Study results and caveats: Compared with non-type 1 regulatory T cells, type 1 regulatory T cells showed a more restricted TCR repertoire.

Germline-derived CDR1 and CDR2 are SGHRS and YFSETQ. The CDR3 loop spans 12 amino acids. The ends were cut back, 1 base at V and 2 bases at J, with 4 bases in the middle. The sequence derives from a human donor in good health. The rearrangement uses TRBV5-1 and TRBJ2-7, with D unclear. The sequencing input was cultured type 1 regulatory T (Tr1) cells, either the whole culture or a sorted fraction (not recorded which). The chain's CDR3 is CASSLRPYEQYF. CDR3 sequence (DNA): TGCGCCAGCAGCTTGAGACCCTACGAGCAGTACTTC. Complete variable domain (other parts from reference TRBV5-1 and TRBJ2-7): KAGVTQTPRYLIKTRGQQVTLSCSPISGHRSVSWYQQTPGQGLQFLFEYFSETQRNKGNFPGRFSGRQFSNSRSEMNVSTLELGDSALYLCASSLRPYEQYFGPGTRLTVT.